The next 19 T cell receptor beta chains were all read from a single sample in a study. The sorted Tregs were CD4+CD25+CD127-/low cells. MiXCR, run by TCRdb on the 5' RACE reads, gives a single entry per CDR3 protein. The table lists 52,000 or so distinct CDR3 sequences, 20% of them singletons, with 3.2% in the top ten. The sample comprised tumor-infiltrating Tregs sorted from the breast tumor. The receptors here all came from a female donor with breast cancer.

The V gene is TRBV28, the J gene TRBJ1-2; 8 bases match TRBD1. V was clipped by 4 bases and J by 8 bases; unmatched bases: 3. Germline CDR1 and CDR2: MDHEN and SYDVKM. This CDR3 has 12 residues. For the CDR3, the DNA is TGTGCCAGCAGTTCTCGGACAGGGGGCTACACCTTC. Translating gives CASSSRTGGYTF.

The table lists this clonotype with many counts. The J gene is TRBJ1-2, the V gene TRBV27, with no clear D. V was pared by 0 bases and J by 2 bases, with 7 bases between. The CDR3 is 14 amino acids. Germline lookup yields CDR1 MNHEY and CDR2 SMNVEV (reference sequence). CDR3 in DNA: TGTGCCAGCAGTTTATCAGGATTAAACTATGGCTACACCTTC. Amino acids: CASSLSGLNYGYTF.

Comments on this clonotype: A clone one base away is much larger, so this may be a read error. The chain links TRBV28 to TRBJ1-2; 11 bases align to TRBD1. The CDR3 contains 15 residues. Trimming cost V 6 bases and J 7 bases; bases outside gene matches: 10. CDR1 is MDHEN, CDR2 SYDVKM, per germline. CDR3 DNA sequence: TGTGCCAGCAGCATGGACAGGGGGCGATTCGGTGGCTACACCTTC. This sequence encodes CASSMDRGRFGGYTF.

The J gene is TRBJ1-6, the V gene TRBV6-1, with TRBD1 matching over 8 bases. In germline, CDR1 is MNHNS, CDR2 SASEGT. V was pared by 11 bases and J by 9 bases, with 12 bases of the junction left unmatched. This CDR3 comprises 14 residues. The CDR3 protein is CACITGGEGSPLHF. The CDR3 region has the DNA TGTGCCTGCATAACAGGGGGAGAGGGTTCACCCCTCCACTTT.

About this clonotype: A read error may be the cause here, since a much bigger clone is one base away. This chain links TRBV7-9 with TRBJ1-1; D gene unclear. Germline values: CDR1 SEHNR, CDR2 FQNEAQ (reference sequence). Trimming removed 5 bases at V and 1 base at J, with 8 bases between. The CDR3 is 13 amino acids. DNA of the CDR3: TGTGCCAGCAGCATAGAGAGGAACACTGAAGCTTTCTTT. The encoded protein is CASSIERNTEAFF. The full variable domain, in which reference TRBV7-9 and TRBJ1-1 provide the parts outside the CDR3, is DTGVSQNPRHKITKRGQNVTFRCDPISEHNRLYWYRQTLGQGPEFLTYFQNEAQLEKSRLLSDRFSAERPKGSFSTLEIQRTEQGDSAMYLCASSIERNTEAFFGQGTRLTVV.

The J gene is TRBJ1-2, the V gene TRBV6-5, with 7 bases identical to TRBD1. V shed 6 bases and J 8 bases; nucleotides not matched to a gene: 21. CDR1 and CDR2 from the germline V gene are MNHEY and SVGAGI. The CDR3 sequence is 17 residues long. The CDR3 DNA is TGTGCCAGCAGAAACGCTGGGGCAGGGGGTAGCAGTGAAGGCTACACCTTC. Its protein is CASRNAGAGGSSEGYTF.

This clonotype was picked up many times. The J gene is TRBJ2-5, the V gene TRBV5-1; D perhaps matches TRBD2 (5 bases). Germline V gene data show CDR1 as SGHRS and CDR2 as YFSETQ. V shed 4 bases and J shed 2 bases, with 12 bases lying between them. This CDR3 is 14 amino acids long. CDR3 region: CASSLRGSQETQYF. The DNA of the CDR3 is TGCGCCAGCAGCCTCAGAGGGTCTCAAGAGACCCAGTACTTC.

The chain carries TRBV4-1 and TRBJ2-3, with unresolved D. This CDR3 is built from 16 residues. CDR1 is MGHRA, CDR2 YSYEKL, per germline. V shed 0 bases and J shed 1 base, with 11 bases lying between them. The CDR3 loop is CASSQEDRFRTDTQYF. CDR3 DNA sequence: TGCGCCAGCAGCCAAGAGGATAGGTTCCGCACAGATACGCAGTATTTT.

This clonotype appeared many times. The chain couples TRBV6-5 to TRBJ2-2; no clear D gene. Trimming took off 2 bases at V and 4 bases at J, with 11 bases between the two ends. Germline CDR1 reads MNHEY; CDR2 reads SVGAGI. This CDR3 is built from 15 residues. The chain's CDR3 is CASSYKSSLTGELFF. Written as DNA, the CDR3 is TGTGCCAGCAGTTACAAATCTTCTCTCACCGGGGAGCTGTTTTTT.

Regarding this clonotype: This could be a read error, since a much larger clone is one nucleotide away. CDR3 in amino acids: CASSFDDKGAQHF. The CDR3 coding sequence is TGTGCCAGCAGTTTCGATGATAAAGGGGCCCAGCATTTT. The V and J genes are TRBV6-2 or TRBV6-3 and TRBJ1-5; perhaps TRBD1 as D (5 bases). CDR1 and CDR2 (germline): MNHEY, SVGEGT. V lost 4 bases and J lost 11, with 15 bases in between. This CDR3 contains 13 residues.

This clonotype was recorded a few times. The chain recombines TRBV5-1 with TRBJ2-7, with 11 bases lining up with TRBD1. CDR1 is SGHRS, CDR2 YFSETQ, per germline. The CDR3 is 14 residues long. The V segment lost 9 bases and the J segment 5 bases; nucleotides outside the gene matches: 10. CDR3 nucleotide sequence: TGCGCCACCAGACCGGGACAGGGGGGGAACGAGCAGTACTTC. Protein sequence: CATRPGQGGNEQYF.

This clonotype appeared many times. The rearrangement joins TRBV7-2 to TRBJ1-1; no firm D call. This CDR3 has 12 amino acids. Trimming removed 3 bases from V and 7 bases from J, with 9 bases in between. Looked up from germline, CDR1 is SGHTA and CDR2 is FQGNSA. The CDR3 reads CASSLGVNEAFF. The CDR3 DNA sequence: TGTGCCAGCAGCTTGGGAGTGAATGAAGCTTTCTTT. Together with reference TRBV7-2 and TRBJ1-1, the CDR3 gives the full variable domain: GAGVSQSPSNKVTEKGKDVELRCDPISGHTALYWYRQSLGQGLEFLIYFQGNSAPDKSGLPSDRFSAERTGGSVSTLTIQRTQQEDSAVYLCASSLGVNEAFFGQGTRLTVV.

This clonotype has more than one count but fewer than ten. V is TRBV4-2 and J is TRBJ2-3; no clear D gene. This CDR3 contains 14 residues. Germline lookup yields CDR1 LGHNA and CDR2 YNFKEQ. V gave up 1 base and J gave up 5 bases, with 10 bases separating them. The CDR3 spells CASSQGDGIDTQYF. The CDR3 DNA reads as TGTGCCAGCAGCCAAGGGGATGGTATAGATACGCAGTATTTT.

This clonotype has a count of ten or more. This chain joins TRBV28 and TRBJ2-1, with 9 bases lining up with TRBD2. Germline loops: CDR1 MDHEN, CDR2 SYDVKM. This CDR3 region has 16 residues. The ends lost 4 bases at V and 1 base at J; junction bases unmatched: 5. CDR3 nucleotide sequence: TGTGCCAGCAGTTCCCTTCTAGCGGGATCCTACAATGAGCAGTTCTTC. It translates to CASSSLLAGSYNEQFF.

The chain joins TRBV2 to TRBJ1-2; D is unclear. Trimming removed 2 bases at V and 4 bases at J, with 14 bases between. There are 15 residues in the CDR3. The V gene's germline CDR1 is SNHLY and CDR2 FYNNEI. CDR3 in DNA: TGTGCCAGCAGTGAATTTGCGGGTTCGCCCTATGGCTACACCTTC. Translating gives CASSEFAGSPYGYTF.

As concerns this clonotype: It may be a read error: a sequence one base away is much more abundant. The chain uses TRBV18 and TRBJ1-1, with TRBD1 matching over 7 bases. The CDR3 loop spans 13 amino acids. The trim removed 4 bases at V and 6 bases at J, leaving 5 bases unmatched. Germline CDR1 reads KGHSH; CDR2 reads LQKENI. This CDR3 is CASSQGAGPEAFF. CDR3 sequence (DNA): TGTGCCAGCTCACAGGGGGCCGGCCCTGAAGCTTTCTTT.

The J gene is TRBJ1-2, the V gene TRBV9; no clear D. CDR1 is SGDLS and CDR2 is YYNGEE in the germline V gene. This CDR3 spans 15 amino acids. Trimming left V 4 bases short and J 8 bases short, with 21 bases between. Here the CDR3 DNA reads TGTGCCAGCAGCCCAAGTGTCAGTACCCCGGAGGGCTACACCTTC. The encoded protein is CASSPSVSTPEGYTF.

This clonotype was seen more than once but under ten times. The chain employs TRBV9 and TRBJ1-1; 8 bases match TRBD1. Germline V gene sequence: CDR1 SGDLS, CDR2 YYNGEE. The length of the CDR3 is 16 residues. Trimming removed 0 bases from V and 2 bases from J; junction bases left unmatched: 6. The CDR3 spells CASSVGQGAGNTEAFF. In nucleotides, the CDR3 is TGTGCCAGCAGCGTAGGGCAGGGGGCGGGAAACACTGAAGCTTTCTTT.

This clonotype has just a few counts. The chain uses TRBV7-3 and TRBJ2-7; 10 bases are shared with TRBD2. The CDR3 totals 13 residues. CDR1 SGHTA and CDR2 FQGTGA come from the germline V gene. With V trimmed by 11 bases and J by 1 base, 5 bases remained unmatched. CDR3 in DNA: TGTGCCTCGTCGACTAGCGGGTCCTACGAGCAGTACTTC. Translating gives CASSTSGSYEQYF.